These 30 T cell receptor beta chains came from one sample sequenced in a study of cytomegalovirus exposure and HLA in healthy donors. The study ran its PCR with 60 Vbeta and 13 Jbeta primers. The table came from immunoSEQ multiplex PCR; TCRdb's copy has only in-frame clones and leaves some out. The sample yields tens of thousands of clones, approximately 68% seen once. The sample consisted of PBMCs. The receptors originated from a woman in her fifties or sixties in good health and CMV-seropositive.

This chain uses TRBV9 with TRBJ2-7; perhaps TRBD1 as D (5 bases). CDR3 length: 14 residues. V was shortened by 8 bases and J by 0 bases, with 15 bases between the two germline ends. Germline loops: CDR1 SGDLS, CDR2 YYNGEE. As DNA, the CDR3 is TGTGCCAGTTGTGGGGCAGTTTTCTCCTACGAGCAGTACTTC. Residues: CASCGAVFSYEQYF. The complete variable domain, with remaining parts taken from reference TRBV9 and TRBJ2-7, reads DSGVTQTPKHLITATGQRVTLRCSPRSGDLSVYWYQQSLDQGLQFLIQYYNGEERAKGNILERFSAQQFPDLHSELNLSSLELGDSALYFCASCGAVFSYEQYFGPGTRLTVT.

This sequence joins TRBV28 and TRBJ1-2; D unclear. Germline CDR1 and CDR2: MDHEN and SYDVKM. The CDR3 runs 12 residues. Between the trimmed V and J ends, which lost 5 bases and 8 bases, there was a span of 12 bases. The CDR3 is CASSLTREGYTF. The CDR3 bases are TGTGCCAGCAGTCTAACTCGGGAGGGCTACACCTTC.

This clone was seen more than once but under ten times. This chain links TRBV6-6 with TRBJ2-7; 10 bases are a match to TRBD1. The CDR3 extends over 15 amino acids. Germline CDR1 reads MNHNY; CDR2 reads SVGAGI (reference sequence). V lost 0 bases and J lost 2; bases outside the gene matches: 1. Written as DNA, the CDR3 is TGTGCCAGCAGTTACTCGACAGGGGGCACCTACGAGCAGTACTTC. Encoded protein: CASSYSTGGTYEQYF.

V and J are TRBV19 and TRBJ1-4; no definite D call. With 1 base removed from V and 7 bases from J, the gap between germline ends came to 16 bases. CDR3 length: 16 residues. Germline lookup yields CDR1 LNHDA and CDR2 SQIVND (reference sequence). The CDR3 nucleotides read TGTGCCAGTAGTATAGGGGTGGGCCTGGTGGCTGAAAAACTGTTTTTT. Protein: CASSIGVGLVAEKLFF.

This clone appeared a few times. The chain combines TRBV27 with TRBJ1-2, with 10 bases matching TRBD1. The CDR3 loop spans 14 amino acids. The junction had 5 bases not matched to a gene; V was cut back by 6 bases and J by 4 bases. Germline V gene sequence: CDR1 MNHEY, CDR2 SMNVEV (reference sequence). The CDR3 bases are TGTGCCAGCAGGAGACAGGGGGCAGGCTATGGCTACACCTTC. Encoded protein: CASRRQGAGYGYTF.

This clone was counted only a few times. V and J are TRBV4-3 and TRBJ1-2; maybe TRBD1 (5 bases). CDR1 and CDR2 from the germline V gene are LGHNA and YSLEER. This CDR3 contains 15 residues. V shed 0 bases and J shed 6 bases, with 14 bases lying between them. The CDR3 coding sequence is TGCGCCAGCAGCCAAGATAGGGGAGGAGGGGATGGCTACACCTTC. This sequence encodes CASSQDRGGGDGYTF.

The chain combines TRBV15 with TRBJ1-1, with D perhaps TRBD1 (5 bases). This CDR3 comprises 15 residues. Deletions cut 1 base from V and 1 base from J, with 10 bases between. Per the germline V gene, CDR1 is LNHNV and CDR2 is YYDKDF (reference sequence). The CDR3 nucleotides read TGTGCCACCAGCAGAGGGGGCGCAGGGAACACTGAAGCTTTCTTT. Its translation: CATSRGGAGNTEAFF.

CDR3 amino acids: CASSIQRGGHNEQFF. CDR3 nucleotides: TGTGCCAGTAGTATACAGCGGGGGGGGCACAATGAGCAGTTCTTC. The chain uses TRBV19 and TRBJ2-1, with TRBD2 matching 10 bases. Germline lookup yields CDR1 LNHDA and CDR2 SQIVND (reference sequence). The CDR3 length is 15 residues. The V and J ends lost 2 bases and 5 bases, in that order; junction bases with no gene match: 3. The whole variable domain, filled in from reference TRBV19 and TRBJ2-1, reads DGGITQSPKYLFRKEGQNVTLSCEQNLNHDAMYWYRQDPGQGLRLIYYSQIVNDFQKGDIAEGYSVSREKKESFPLTVTSAQKNPTAFYLCASSIQRGGHNEQFFGPGTRLTVL.

This clone turned up a few times. This chain connects TRBV7-6 to TRBJ2-7; a possible D gene is TRBD1 (5 bases). V was pared by 1 base and J by 1 base, with 11 bases between. CDR3 length equals 15 residues. CDR1 and CDR2 (germline): SGHVS, FNYEAQ. In nucleotides, the CDR3 is TGTGCCAGCAGCTTAGTGCAGGGAAGATCCTACGAGCAGTACTTC. This encodes CASSLVQGRSYEQYF.

The rearrangement joins TRBV7-8 to TRBJ1-1; no firm D call. The CDR3 is 15 amino acids. Germline V CDR1 and CDR2: SGHVS, FQNEAQ. V was trimmed by 5 bases and J by 6 bases, leaving 19 bases between them. The CDR3 nucleotides are TGTGCCAGCAGCCCGGGATCCGGGCCAACCTCTGAAGCTTTCTTT. This gives the protein CASSPGSGPTSEAFF.

This clone has only a few counts. The rearrangement joins TRBV4-2 to TRBJ1-1; TRBD1 aligns across 8 bases. With V trimmed by 8 bases and J by 5 bases, 13 bases remained unmatched. CDR3 length: 15 amino acids. The germline CDR1 and CDR2 sequences are LGHNA and YNFKEQ. DNA of the CDR3: TGTGCCAGCGAGGGGGTTCCAGGGGGCCGGACTGAAGCTTTCTTT. Translation: CASEGVPGGRTEAFF.

The chain has TRBV13 and TRBJ1-1, with D hard to call. The V end lost 5 bases, the J end lost 3 bases, and 10 bases lay between the germline ends. CDR1 and CDR2 (germline): PRHDT, FYEKMQ (reference sequence). The CDR3 spans 13 residues. This CDR3 reads CASSPPSDTEAFF. The DNA of the CDR3 is TGTGCCAGCAGCCCTCCGTCGGACACTGAAGCTTTCTTT. Full variable domain (remainder filled in from reference TRBV13 and TRBJ1-1): AAGVIQSPRHLIKEKRETATLKCYPIPRHDTVYWYQQGPGQDPQFLISFYEKMQSDKGSIPDRFSAQQFSDYHSELNMSSLELGDSALYFCASSPPSDTEAFFGQGTRLTVV.

This rearrangement joins TRBV6-1 to TRBJ2-5, with a weak D call TRBD1 (6 bases). V lost 2 bases, J lost 5 bases, and 15 bases lay in between. The CDR3 totals 15 residues. The germline V gene has CDR1 MNHNS and CDR2 SASEGT. CDR3: CASSEQTGPWETQYF. The CDR3 DNA sequence: TGTGCCAGCAGTGAACAAACAGGGCCTTGGGAGACCCAGTACTTC.

A remark on this clone: Additional DNA sequences in this sample encode the identical CDR3. The rearrangement links TRBV28 to TRBJ2-1; unclear D gene. CDR1 MDHEN and CDR2 SYDVKM come from the germline V gene. This CDR3 spans 13 amino acids. Trimming pared 2 bases from V and 4 bases from J, leaving 6 bases between. The CDR3, as DNA: TGTGCCAGCAGTTTAGACACGTACAATGAGCAGTTCTTC. Protein: CASSLDTYNEQFF.

The rearrangement uses TRBV7-8 and TRBJ2-7; 7 bases agree with TRBD1. J gave up 2 bases and V 1 base, and 14 bases lay outside the gene matches. Per the germline V gene, CDR1 is SGHVS and CDR2 is FQNEAQ. The CDR3 consists of 18 residues. The CDR3 DNA reads TGTGCCAGCAGCTTAGAGCCCACGGGACAGATCGTTACCTACGAGCAGTACTTC. As protein: CASSLEPTGQIVTYEQYF.

This clone turned up a few times. The gene calls are TRBV7-9 and TRBJ1-1, with 8 nucleotides matching TRBD1. Trimming at V came to 3 bases and at J to 6 bases, leaving 6 bases not matched to a gene. The CDR3 is 14 amino acids. Germline CDR1 reads SEHNR; CDR2 reads FQNEAQ (reference sequence). CDR3 coding DNA: TGTGCCAGCAGCTTCCAGGACAGGGTCTCTGAAGCTTTCTTT. It yields the protein CASSFQDRVSEAFF.

This chain joins TRBV5-6 and TRBJ2-7; 12 bases are shared with TRBD2. CDR3 length equals 19 residues. The germline V gene has CDR1 SGHDT and CDR2 YYEEEE. V shed 1 base and J 4 bases; nucleotides not matched to a gene: 15. CDR3 sequence: CASSLRWTSGVRDPYEQYF. The CDR3 coding sequence is TGTGCCAGCAGCTTGAGATGGACTAGCGGGGTCCGGGATCCTTACGAGCAGTACTTC.

This sequence joins TRBV11-2 and TRBJ1-2; TRBD1 is a possible D gene (6 bases). The V end lost 4 bases, the J end lost 4 bases, and 16 bases lay between the germline ends. The CDR3 spans 15 residues. CDR1 is SGHAT and CDR2 is FQNNGV in the germline V gene. CDR3 residues: CASSSTGPLFYGYTF. DNA of the CDR3: TGTGCCAGCAGCTCAACAGGGCCTTTATTCTATGGCTACACCTTC. The entire variable domain, with the rest obtained from reference TRBV11-2 and TRBJ1-2, is as follows: EAGVAQSPRYKIIEKRQSVAFWCNPISGHATLYWYQQILGQGPKLLIQFQNNGVVDDSQLPKDRFSAERLKGVDSTLKIQPAKLEDSAVYLCASSSTGPLFYGYTFGSGTRLTVV.

The chain joins TRBV5-1 to TRBJ2-1, with D perhaps matching TRBD2 (7 bases). The V gene lost 4 bases and the J gene lost 4 bases, with 18 bases spanning the gap. The CDR3 loop spans 16 amino acids. CDR1 is SGHRS, CDR2 YFSETQ, per germline. This CDR3 reads CASSPGRGAGYNEQFF. The CDR3 DNA reads as TGCGCCAGCAGCCCGGGCCGGGGGGCGGGATACAATGAGCAGTTCTTC.

The chain has TRBV4-3 and TRBJ1-2; 7 nucleotides align to TRBD1. The ends lost 0 bases at V and 6 bases at J; junction bases unmatched: 4. Germline V gene sequence: CDR1 LGHNA, CDR2 YSLEER. CDR3 size: 14 residues. The CDR3 loop is CASSQDRDRDGYTF. The CDR3 nucleotides are TGCGCCAGCAGCCAAGATAGAGACAGGGATGGCTACACCTTC.

The rearrangement joins TRBV7-8 to TRBJ1-3; maybe TRBD1 (6 bases). The CDR3 loop spans 17 amino acids. V was pared by 5 bases and J by 0 bases, with 17 bases between. In germline, CDR1 is SGHVS, CDR2 FQNEAQ. CDR3 residues: CASSPSLDSISGNTIYF. In nucleotides, the CDR3 is TGTGCCAGCAGCCCCTCCCTGGACAGCATCTCTGGAAACACCATATATTTT.

V and J are TRBV27 and TRBJ1-2; 7 bases are a match to TRBD1. Per the germline V gene, CDR1 is MNHEY and CDR2 is SMNVEV (reference sequence). The CDR3 sequence is 13 residues long. The V gene end was trimmed by 5 bases and the J gene end by 5 bases; junction bases not matched to a gene: 5. The CDR3 reads CASSPQGVYGYTF. The CDR3 nucleotides read TGTGCCAGCAGTCCCCAGGGGGTTTATGGCTACACCTTC.

V and J are TRBV5-1 and TRBJ1-1; D unclear. The CDR3 extends over 13 amino acids. Germline loops: CDR1 SGHRS, CDR2 YFSETQ. Trimming took 5 bases from V and 4 from J, leaving 12 bases between them. The CDR3 region is CASRRPGSTEAFF. The CDR3 DNA follows: TGCGCCAGCAGGCGGCCGGGTAGCACTGAAGCTTTCTTT. The full variable domain, in which reference TRBV5-1 and TRBJ1-1 provide the parts outside the CDR3, is KAGVTQTPRYLIKTRGQQVTLSCSPISGHRSVSWYQQTPGQGLQFLFEYFSETQRNKGNFPGRFSGRQFSNSRSEMNVSTLELGDSALYLCASRRPGSTEAFFGQGTRLTVV.

The J gene is TRBJ2-1, the V gene TRBV10-1; TRBD2 matches 8 bases. V shed 0 bases, J shed 3 bases, and the junction held 4 bases outside the gene matches. Germline CDR1 is WNHNN and CDR2 is SYGVQD (reference sequence). The CDR3 totals 16 residues. The CDR3 sequence: CASSESAGANYNEQFF. The CDR3 DNA follows: TGCGCCAGCAGTGAGTCAGCGGGGGCGAACTACAATGAGCAGTTCTTC.

This clone has a single count. The chain uses TRBV4-2 and TRBJ1-2, with D perhaps matching TRBD1 (5 bases). The CDR3 has 14 residues. V was cut by 0 bases and J by 4 bases, with 9 bases left in between. CDR1 is LGHNA, CDR2 YNFKEQ, per germline. CDR3 DNA: TGTGCCAGCAGCCAAGATCAGGGCTTCTATGGCTACACCTTC. Protein sequence: CASSQDQGFYGYTF.

The chain is built from TRBV10-1 and TRBJ2-3; 12 bases align to TRBD2. CDR3 size: 14 residues. Germline values: CDR1 WNHNN, CDR2 SYGVQD (reference sequence). V was clipped by 6 bases and J by 5 bases; unmatched bases: 3. As DNA, the CDR3 is TGCGCCAGCAGCACTAGCGGGGGGCTAGATACGCAGTATTTT. Amino acid sequence: CASSTSGGLDTQYF.

V is TRBV19 and J is TRBJ2-6; 7 bases fit TRBD1. The CDR3 has 15 amino acids. Germline V gives CDR1 LNHDA, CDR2 SQIVND (reference sequence). J was trimmed by 2 bases and V by 7 bases; bases with no gene match: 5. The CDR3 here is CASTSQGTGANVLTF. CDR3 coding DNA: TGTGCCAGTACCTCACAGGGGACTGGGGCCAACGTCCTGACTTTC.

CDR3 protein: CASSVGLAGSSYNEQFF. CDR3 DNA: TGCGCCAGCAGCGTGGGACTAGCGGGGAGCTCCTACAATGAGCAGTTCTTC. The chain combines TRBV4-1 with TRBJ2-1; 13 positions match TRBD2. Trimming took 5 bases from V and 0 from J; bases not matched to a gene: 4. This CDR3 has 17 residues. CDR1 and CDR2 (germline): MGHRA, YSYEKL.

V usage is TRBV29-1 and J usage is TRBJ2-6; 7 bases are shared with TRBD1. The CDR3 is 14 residues long. Germline V CDR1 and CDR2: SQVTM, ANQGSEA. Trimming removed 5 bases from V and 2 bases from J; junction bases left unmatched: 3. Here the CDR3 DNA reads TGCAGCGTTCAACAGGGGACTGGGGCCAACGTCCTGACTTTC. Encoded protein: CSVQQGTGANVLTF.

V usage is TRBV6-5 and J usage is TRBJ1-1; 7 nucleotides line up with TRBD1. Trimming removed 6 bases from V and 0 bases from J; junction bases left unmatched: 1. CDR1 MNHEY and CDR2 SVGAGI come from the germline V gene. The CDR3 covers 13 residues. The CDR3 is CASRGTVNTEAFF. Here the CDR3 DNA reads TGTGCCAGCAGGGGGACAGTGAACACTGAAGCTTTCTTT.